These 28 T cell receptor beta chains were sequenced from one sample in a study of T cell repertoires in cytomegalovirus infection. Using its own MiXCR run on the reads, TCRdb lists one record per CDR3 protein. The sample includes about 920,000 distinct CDR3 sequences, around a third of them seen just once. These TCRs are of unknown antigen specificity. The sample here was cultured CD8+ T cells from PBMCs, taken from culture after CMV antigen stimulation. The receptors come from a human donor in good health (CMV status not recorded). Some clones in this sample may be carry-over from other donors' samples.

This clonotype was observed a handful of times. The chain uses TRBV9 and TRBJ2-2; TRBD1 is a possible D gene (6 bases). The CDR3 runs 17 residues. V was clipped by 4 bases and J by 0 bases, with 16 bases between them. The germline V gene has CDR1 SGDLS and CDR2 YYNGEE. CDR3 protein: CASSNPRDTSNTGELFF. The DNA of the CDR3 is TGTGCCAGCAGCAACCCCCGGGACACCTCGAACACCGGGGAGCTGTTTTTT.

A few counts support this clonotype. The chain couples TRBV12-3 or TRBV12-4 to TRBJ2-2; TRBD1 aligns across 7 bases. The CDR3 is 14 amino acids. J gave up 5 bases and V 7 bases, and 7 bases lay outside the gene matches. The CDR3 here is CASTSGTETGELFF. Written as DNA, the CDR3 is TGTGCCAGCACCTCGGGGACAGAGACCGGGGAGCTGTTTTTT.

The V gene is TRBV7-9, the J gene TRBJ1-1; D perhaps matches TRBD1 (5 bases). Deletions cut 5 bases from V and 11 bases from J, with 12 bases between. Per the germline V gene, CDR1 is SEHNR and CDR2 is FQNEAQ (reference sequence). The CDR3 totals 11 residues. CDR3 loop: CASSAGLGAFF. CDR3 coding DNA: TGTGCCAGCAGCGCGGGACTAGGTGCTTTCTTT.

This clonotype has just a few counts. V and J are TRBV12-3 or TRBV12-4 and TRBJ2-7; D remains unclear. Trimming pared 3 bases from V and 0 bases from J, leaving 9 bases between. This CDR3 comprises 14 residues. This CDR3 reads CASSLGELSYEQYF. The CDR3 nucleotides are TGTGCCAGCAGTTTGGGTGAACTCTCCTACGAGCAGTACTTC.

The chain recombines TRBV5-5 with TRBJ2-7; the match to TRBD2 covers 8 bases. The V gene's germline CDR1 is SGHKS and CDR2 YYEKEE (reference sequence). This CDR3 is 14 amino acids long. With V trimmed by 3 bases and J by 2 bases, 4 bases remained unmatched. The DNA for the CDR3 is TGTGCCAGCAGCTGGACGGGACTAGCCTACGAGCAGTACGTC. Encoded protein: CASSWTGLAYEQYV.

The chain combines TRBV4-1 with TRBJ1-1, with unresolved D. Trimming took 0 bases from V and 4 from J, leaving 6 bases between them. Germline CDR1 reads MGHRA; CDR2 reads YSYEKL. CDR3 size: 13 residues. This chain's CDR3 is CASSQDPATEAFF. The CDR3 DNA reads TGCGCCAGCAGCCAAGATCCAGCCACTGAAGCTTTCTTT.

This clonotype was observed a single time. Its ends do not fully match the called genes, so a read error is possible. This chain connects TRBV10-3 to TRBJ2-3, with 8 bases matching TRBD1. CDR3 length: 16 residues. The germline V gene encodes CDR1 ENHRY and CDR2 SYGVKD. In DNA, the CDR3 is TGTGTCATCAGTGAGAGCTGGCAGGGGGCCGGAGATACGCAGTATTTT. Amino acid sequence: CVISESWQGAGDTQYF.

The chain is built from TRBV11-2 and TRBJ1-2; a possible D gene is TRBD1 (5 bases). This CDR3 is built from 15 residues. Germline CDR1 SGHAT, CDR2 FQNNGV. Trimming cost V 5 bases and J 8 bases, with 21 bases left between them. The CDR3 DNA sequence: TGTGCCAGCAGCATGCGACAGTTTCAAGGCAGGGGCTACACCTTC. Protein sequence: CASSMRQFQGRGYTF.

This clonotype came up a few times. The rearrangement joins TRBV27 to TRBJ1-2, with 8 positions matching TRBD1. The CDR3 length is 15 residues. Per the germline V gene, CDR1 is MNHEY and CDR2 is SMNVEV (reference sequence). J was trimmed by 3 bases and V by 2 bases; bases with no gene match: 5. The DNA for the CDR3 is TGTGCCAGCAGTTTAGCCGGGACAGGAGACTATGGCTACACCTTC. It is translated as CASSLAGTGDYGYTF.

Only a few counts were recorded for this clonotype. The rearrangement links TRBV27 to TRBJ2-1; D is perhaps TRBD2 (6 bases). This CDR3 has 14 residues. Germline CDR1 reads MNHEY; CDR2 reads SMNVEV (reference sequence). With 8 bases removed from V and 6 bases from J, the gap between germline ends came to 17 bases. Here the CDR3 DNA reads TGTGCCAGCCGCTCCCGGCAGGGAGGCAATGAGCAGTTCTTC. Protein sequence: CASRSRQGGNEQFF.

Worth noting for this clonotype: Just one base apart from a much larger clone, this may be a read error. The gene calls are TRBV7-6 and TRBJ2-5; D uncertain. Germline V gene data show CDR1 as SGHVS and CDR2 as FNYEAQ. The CDR3 sequence is 12 residues long. The CDR3 is CASSDSAETHYF. CDR3 nucleotide sequence: TGTGCCAGCAGCGATTCTGCGGAGACCCATTACTTC.

The rearrangement uses TRBV4-1 and TRBJ2-3; 9 bases match TRBD2. The CDR3 is made up of 17 amino acids. Germline loops: CDR1 MGHRA, CDR2 YSYEKL. V dropped 4 bases and J dropped 6; count of bases not matched to a gene: 14. The chain's CDR3 is CASSPPGARGGADTQYF. Written as DNA, the CDR3 is TGCGCCAGCAGCCCCCCCGGGGCGCGGGGGGGCGCCGATACGCAGTATTTT.

The rearrangement uses TRBV7-2 and TRBJ2-5; TRBD2 matches at 9 bases. With V trimmed by 8 bases and J by 10 bases, 14 bases remained unmatched. CDR1 and CDR2 (germline): SGHTA, FQGNSA. There are 14 residues in the CDR3. Written as DNA, the CDR3 is TGTGCCAGCTTCGCAACTAGCGGGCCCTGGGTCCAGTACTTC. It specifies CASFATSGPWVQYF.

In this sample, this clonotype turned up a few times. V usage is TRBV19 and J usage is TRBJ2-1; TRBD1 aligns across 9 bases. Trimming cost V 4 bases and J 10 bases; bases outside gene matches: 8. The germline CDR1 and CDR2 sequences are LNHDA and SQIVND (reference sequence). The CDR3 is 14 residues long. CDR3 loop: CASSTWDRANEQFF. As DNA, the CDR3 is TGTGCCAGTAGTACCTGGGACAGGGCGAACGAGCAGTTCTTC.

The chain recombines TRBV7-6 with TRBJ1-3, with a tentative D call TRBD1 (5 bases). V lost 1 base and J 0 bases, leaving 16 bases between the germline ends. The germline V gene encodes CDR1 SGHVS and CDR2 FNYEAQ. CDR3 length: 18 amino acids. CDR3 sequence reads: CASSLGARGPFSGNTIYF. CDR3 nucleotide sequence: TGTGCCAGCAGCTTAGGAGCCCGGGGCCCATTCTCTGGAAACACCATATATTTT.

V usage is TRBV12-3 or TRBV12-4 and J usage is TRBJ1-2; unclear D gene. Trimming pared 3 bases from V and 8 bases from J, leaving 13 bases between. The CDR3 runs 13 residues. The CDR3 spells CASSLEVAGGYTF. CDR3 bases: TGTGCCAGCAGTTTGGAGGTGGCGGGGGGCTACACCTTC.

This sequence joins TRBV6-5 and TRBJ1-1; TRBD1 might be the D (5 bases). With 0 bases removed from V and 4 bases from J, the gap between germline ends came to 12 bases. CDR3 size: 15 residues. Germline V CDR1 and CDR2: MNHEY, SVGAGI. The CDR3 region has the DNA TGTGCCAGCAGTTACTCGATTTTCGGGGGCACTGAAGCTTTCTTT. It translates to CASSYSIFGGTEAFF.

This clonotype was detected ten times or more. The chain employs TRBV6-1 and TRBJ2-3, with a weak D call TRBD1 (5 bases). Per germline, CDR1 MNHNS and CDR2 SASEGT. The V end lost 2 bases, the J end lost 5 bases, and 14 bases lay between the germline ends. The CDR3 spans 15 residues. The DNA for the CDR3 is TGTGCCAGCAGTGAAAGAAAAAGGGGTCAAGATACGCAGTATTTT. As protein: CASSERKRGQDTQYF.

This chain connects TRBV3-1 to TRBJ2-2, with 9 positions matching TRBD1. J was trimmed by 3 bases and V by 1 base; bases with no gene match: 6. There are 17 residues in the CDR3. The germline gives CDR1 LGHDT, CDR2 YNNKEL (reference sequence). This CDR3 is CASSQGRDRADTGELFF. CDR3 nucleotide sequence: TGTGCCAGCAGCCAAGGCCGGGACAGGGCCGACACCGGGGAGCTGTTTTTT. The complete variable domain, with remaining parts taken from reference TRBV3-1 and TRBJ2-2, reads DTAVSQTPKYLVTQMGNDKSIKCEQNLGHDTMYWYKQDSKKFLKIMFSYNNKELIINETVPNRFSPKSPDKAHLNLHINSLELGDSAVYFCASSQGRDRADTGELFFGEGSRLTVL.

The chain is built from TRBV7-9 and TRBJ2-1, with 12 bases fitting TRBD2. The CDR3 spans 16 residues. The trim removed 8 bases at V and 8 bases at J, leaving 13 bases unmatched. Germline loops: CDR1 SEHNR, CDR2 FQNEAQ (reference sequence). The CDR3 sequence is CASGFDSSGGAYEQFF. Written as DNA, the CDR3 is TGTGCCAGCGGATTCGATTCTAGCGGGGGGGCATATGAGCAGTTCTTC.

This clonotype has ten or more counts. V gene TRBV7-2 combines with J gene TRBJ1-5, with D maybe TRBD1 (5 bases). CDR1 is SGHTA and CDR2 is FQGNSA in the germline V gene. V was pared by 0 bases and J by 4 bases, with 7 bases between. The CDR3 spans 14 residues. The CDR3 bases are TGTGCCAGCAGCTTAGCGGACATAAATCAGCCCCAGCATTTT. Residues: CASSLADINQPQHF. Variable domain in full (rest from reference TRBV7-2 and TRBJ1-5): GAGVSQSPSNKVTEKGKDVELRCDPISGHTALYWYRQSLGQGLEFLIYFQGNSAPDKSGLPSDRFSAERTGGSVSTLTIQRTQQEDSAVYLCASSLADINQPQHFGDGTRLSIL.

This clonotype was observed at least ten times. This chain links TRBV7-9 with TRBJ2-7, with D maybe TRBD1 (6 bases). Per germline, CDR1 SEHNR and CDR2 FQNEAQ (reference sequence). Between the trimmed V and J ends, which lost 4 bases and 2 bases, there was a span of 12 bases. The CDR3 is 14 residues long. The CDR3 sequence is CASSSTTGTYEQYV. CDR3 in DNA: TGTGCCAGCAGCTCCACGACAGGAACCTACGAGCAGTACGTC.

The chain recombines TRBV5-1 with TRBJ2-3; D is perhaps TRBD1 or TRBD2 (6 bases each). The V and J ends lost 4 bases and 7 bases respectively, with 19 bases between them. This CDR3 is built from 15 residues. From germline, CDR1 is SGHRS and CDR2 YFSETQ. The CDR3, as DNA: TGCGCCAGCAGCAGCGGGCAGGGGACTCCATATACGCAGTATTTT. Protein product: CASSSGQGTPYTQYF. Variable domain in full (rest from reference TRBV5-1 and TRBJ2-3): KAGVTQTPRYLIKTRGQQVTLSCSPISGHRSVSWYQQTPGQGLQFLFEYFSETQRNKGNFPGRFSGRQFSNSRSEMNVSTLELGDSALYLCASSSGQGTPYTQYFGPGTRLTVL.

This clonotype occurred a few times. The chain uses TRBV28 and TRBJ2-5; 7 nucleotides agree with TRBD1. The CDR3 is 15 amino acids. Losses at the gene ends were 4 bases for V and 0 bases for J; bases not matched to a gene: 5. Looked up from germline, CDR1 is MDHEN and CDR2 is SYDVKM. DNA for the CDR3: TGTGCCAGCAGTTCCGCGGACAGGTACCAAGAGACCCAGTACTTC. It is translated as CASSSADRYQETQYF.

This clonotype was found a few times. V usage is TRBV20-1 and J usage is TRBJ2-3; no clear D gene. This CDR3 region has 16 residues. V dropped 0 bases and J dropped 3 bases, with 16 bases sitting between them. Germline lookup yields CDR1 DFQATT and CDR2 SNEGSKA (reference sequence). The CDR3 nucleotides are TGCAGTGCTAGAGATCCGGAAAGGGATGGAACAGATACGCAGTATTTT. Translating it yields CSARDPERDGTDTQYF.

This clonotype was seen only a few times. The rearrangement uses TRBV4-1 and TRBJ1-2; 7 bases are a match to TRBD1. The CDR3 has 16 residues. Trimming at V came to 0 bases and at J to 8 bases, leaving 12 bases not matched to a gene. Germline CDR1 MGHRA, CDR2 YSYEKL. For the CDR3, the DNA is TGCGCCAGCAGCCAAGATGGACCGACAGGGCTAAGAGGCTACACCTTC. Its translation is CASSQDGPTGLRGYTF.

The sample holds one count of this clonotype. CDR3 in DNA: TGTGTCAGGGGCAGGAGTTGGGGGTTGAACACTGAAGCTTTCTTT. Translating gives CVRGRSWGLNTEAFF. This chain links TRBV2 with TRBJ1-1; D is possibly TRBD1 (6 bases). Germline V gives CDR1 SNHLY, CDR2 FYNNEI. The CDR3 sequence is 15 residues long.

This clonotype came up a few times. The chain joins TRBV27 to TRBJ1-2, with D possibly matching TRBD1 (6 bases). The germline V and J ends were trimmed by 7 bases and 4 bases, with 16 bases remaining between them. Germline loops: CDR1 MNHEY, CDR2 SMNVEV (reference sequence). The CDR3 length is 14 residues. As DNA, the CDR3 is TGTGCCAGCACCCAGGCGGGGGCCAGCTATGGCTACACCTTC. Translating it yields CASTQAGASYGYTF.